The rows below give T cell receptor beta chains drawn from one sample of a study of T cell repertoires in cytomegalovirus infection. Antigens of these TCRs are unknown. TCRdb re-called the reads through MiXCR, storing one row per CDR3 protein. The sample has fewer than 350,000 distinct CDR3 sequences, roughly 29% seen once. The input for sequencing was cultured PBMCs, taken from culture after CMV antigen stimulation. These receptors all stem from a human donor in good health (CMV status not recorded). Some clones in this sample may be carry-over from other donors' samples. CDR3s include the opening cysteine and the closing phenylalanine or tryptophan. Size values are once, few and many counts, or a class for expanded clones, and some rows have none.

j_gene | abundance | v_gene | CDR3aa
TRBJ1-2 | few | TRBV6-6 | CASSYSMSNYGYTF
TRBJ2-2 | . | TRBV30 | CACWSYAKIGELFF
TRBJ1-1 | . | TRBV5-1 | CASSRTQMNTEAFF
TRBJ1-1 | few | TRBV19 | CATRGGQGASTEAFF
TRBJ2-7 | . | TRBV11-2 | CASSPSWRQSSYEQYF
TRBJ2-7 | . | TRBV12-3/TRBV12-4 | CASPGAGSDEQYF
TRBJ2-1 | . | TRBV28 | CASSSWASGSSYNEQFF
TRBJ1-1 | few | TRBV7-2 | CASSIRDKNTEAFF
TRBJ1-2 | . | TRBV4-2 | CASSQGTGDGYTF
TRBJ1-1 | . | TRBV6-2/TRBV6-3 | CASSYGPLPAEAFF
TRBJ1-2 | once | TRBV20-1 | CSARDRRGDYGYTF
TRBJ1-5 | many | TRBV5-6 | CASSSGYNQPQHF
TRBJ1-5 | . | TRBV2 | CASRMDRVSNQPQHF
TRBJ1-1 | . | TRBV12-3/TRBV12-4 | CASSFADRATEAFF
TRBJ2-7 | few | TRBV11-3 | CASSSEGLQEQYF
TRBJ2-1 | . | TRBV20-1 | CSARPPTGGEQFF
TRBJ2-1 | . | TRBV7-2 | CSSSRRTSSGSYNEQFF
TRBJ1-3 | many | TRBV7-6 | CASSLAISGNTIYF
TRBJ2-5 | . | TRBV5-6 | CASSPFSGEVYETQYF
TRBJ1-2 | . | TRBV27 | CASSYGTGTGGGYTF
TRBJ1-3 | few | TRBV3-1 | CASSQSWAGNTIYF
TRBJ2-7 | . | TRBV29-1 | CSVEDVENEQYF
TRBJ1-2 | . | TRBV7-2 | CASSLFAGTYGYTF
TRBJ1-6 | . | TRBV5-1 | CASSLAAGESVNSPLHF
TRBJ1-1 | few | TRBV19 | CASTLRNGDRAGEAFF
TRBJ1-1 | . | TRBV12-3/TRBV12-4 | CASSVTGGFARAFF
TRBJ1-1 | . | TRBV19 | CASSIDREKAFF
TRBJ2-7 | . | TRBV19 | CASSEVFLGAYEQYF
TRBJ2-7 | few | TRBV11-3 | CASSSGGTDPYEQYF
TRBJ2-1 | few | TRBV28 | CASSWGTGGNEQFF
TRBJ2-1 | . | TRBV6-5 | CASSYRQTSGSTGGSYNEQFF
TRBJ2-1 | . | TRBV24-1 | CATSDATGAGLAGGNNEQFF
TRBJ1-2 | many | TRBV20-1 | CSARRQGDRPNYGYTF
TRBJ2-4 | few | TRBV10-3 | CAISESILGRNIQYF
TRBJ2-3 | . | TRBV11-2 | CASSFSSDPWIDTQYF
TRBJ2-5 | many | TRBV7-2 | CASSSRGGFETQYF
TRBJ2-3 | many | TRBV7-2 | CASSQSLQGRTDTQYF
TRBJ2-3 | . | TRBV9 | CASSVGAGGFSTDTQYF
TRBJ1-6 | . | TRBV6-1 | CASSEGPPLSSYNSPLHF
TRBJ2-1 | . | TRBV10-2 | CASRLGGGSANSEQFF
TRBJ1-5 | . | TRBV2 | CASSGVGGSNQPQHF